This T cell receptor (beta chain) was retrieved from a study of cytomegalovirus exposure and HLA in healthy donors. General study findings and limits: The study dropped some indistinguishable V segments, TRBV6-2 and TRBV6-3 among them. Most TCR beta V segments were productive about 87% or about 30% of the time in an earlier analysis. Only CMV serostatus was available as immune exposure information.

13 Jbeta primers and 60 Vbeta primers were used for the PCR. The method was immunoSEQ multiplex PCR; TCRdb's version includes in-frame clones alone and lacks a portion of them. Counted here are roughly 140,000 clones, around three fifths occurring once; the ten biggest clones make up about 3%. As regards this clone: Its antigen remains unidentified.

Germline values: CDR1 SGHVS, CDR2 FNYEAQ. Between the trimmed V and J ends, which lost 7 bases and 2 bases, there was a span of 11 bases. The CDR3 is 14 residues long. The chain recombines TRBV7-6 with TRBJ2-2; possible D gene TRBD1, 5 bases. This sequence was found in a woman in her 30s in good health and CMV-seropositive. Sequencing was carried out using PBMCs. The CDR3 is CASTPTANTGELFF. CDR3 bases: TGTGCCAGCACTCCGACAGCCAACACCGGGGAGCTGTTTTTT.